This is a list of T cell receptor beta chains from one sample in a study of T-cell reconstitution after alpha-beta-depleted transplantation in children. TCRdb called the PCR reads again in MiXCR, with one record for every CDR3 protein. Counted here are 500,000 or so distinct CDR3 sequences, 32% occurring once; the ten biggest clones make up around 2.3%. Sequences were derived from PBMCs from the stem cell graft donor, sampled from the stem cell graft. These receptors all come from a human donor who donated a stem cell graft to a child with aplastic anemia. The CDR3 runs from the conserved cysteine through the conserved F or W. A D gene is named only where the DNA matches it firmly. Rows may omit the clone size; those that give it use once, few, many or a size class.

>TRBV20-1|few|TRBD2|TRBJ2-7
CSASFPQWGAGTYEQYF
TGCAGTGCTTCTTTTCCCCAATGGGGAGCGGGAACCTACGAGCAGTACTTC
>TRBV20-1|few|.|TRBJ1-5
CSASGIRNQPQHF
TGCAGTGCTTCAGGGATTCGCAATCAGCCCCAGCATTTT
>TRBV12-3/TRBV12-4|.|TRBD1|TRBJ1-6
CASSPRGQNSPLHF
TGTGCCAGCAGCCCCAGGGGGCAGAATTCACCCCTCCACTTT
>TRBV29-1|.|.|TRBJ1-1
CSVEGVMNTEAFF
TGCAGCGTTGAGGGGGTGATGAACACTGAAGCTTTCTTT
>TRBV9|.|.|TRBJ1-1
CASSAYTGGAFF
TGTGCCAGCAGCGCGTACACGGGAGGCGCTTTCTTT
>TRBV5-1|.|TRBD2|TRBJ2-1
CASSLVGASGDEQFF
TGCGCCAGCAGCTTGGTCGGCGCTAGCGGCGATGAGCAGTTCTTC
>TRBV12-3/TRBV12-4|.|TRBD1|TRBJ2-2
CASRTTGVPGELFF
TGTGCCAGCAGGACGACAGGGGTCCCCGGGGAGCTGTTTTTT
>TRBV18|few|.|TRBJ1-4
CASSNNQFRDSTNEKLFF
TGTGCCAGCTCAAACAACCAGTTCCGAGACTCAACTAATGAAAAACTGTTTTTT
>TRBV11-2|.|.|TRBJ2-3
CASSFSPVFYF
TGTGCCAGCAGCTTCTCTCCGGTCTTTTATTTT
>TRBV11-2|.|.|TRBJ2-7
CASSPTDSYEQYF
TGTGCCAGCAGCCCGACAGACTCCTACGAGCAGTACTTC
>TRBV6-6|once|.|TRBJ1-5
CASTPSPNQPQHF
TGTGCCAGCACCCCAAGTCCCAATCAGCCCCAGCATTTT
>TRBV7-2|few|TRBD2|TRBJ2-1
CASSLVVTSGSHEQFF
TGTGCCAGCAGCTTAGTAGTAACTAGCGGGAGCCATGAGCAGTTCTTC
>TRBV27|.|.|TRBJ2-1
CASSLHDEQFF
TGTGCCAGCAGTTTACACGATGAGCAGTTCTTC
>TRBV9|.|.|TRBJ1-4
CASSVGVTNEKLFF
TGTGCCAGCAGCGTAGGGGTAACTAATGAAAAACTGTTTTTT
>TRBV7-2|.|TRBD2|TRBJ2-7
CASRASGSSYEQYF
TGTGCCAGCAGAGCTAGCGGTAGCTCCTACGAGCAGTACTTC
>TRBV12-2|.|.|TRBJ2-5
CASRLGDVYQETQYF
TGTGCAAGTCGCTTAGGGGACGTGTACCAAGAGACCCAGTACTTC
>TRBV20-1|many|.|TRBJ1-1
CSASDRGRGTEAFF
TGCAGTGCTAGTGATCGGGGGCGGGGAACTGAAGCTTTCTTT
>TRBV20-1|few|.|TRBJ2-2
CSAIRGRTTGELFF
TGCAGTGCCATACGAGGCAGGACGACCGGGGAGCTGTTTTTT
>TRBV6-5|.|.|TRBJ1-2
CASSYSFSSSYGYTF
TGTGCCAGCAGTTACTCCTTTTCTTCGAGCTATGGCTACACCTTC
>TRBV5-1|.|.|TRBJ1-6
CASSSAPGQNNSPLHF
TGCGCCAGCAGCTCAGCCCCCGGGCAGAATAATTCACCCCTCCACTTT
>TRBV12-3/TRBV12-4|.|.|TRBJ1-1
CASSPITGQKNTEAFF
TGTGCCAGCAGTCCAATCACCGGACAGAAGAACACTGAAGCTTTCTTT
>TRBV5-1|.|.|TRBJ1-1
CASSLDRANTEAFF
TGCGCCAGCAGCTTGGACAGGGCGAACACTGAAGCTTTCTTT
>TRBV28|many|TRBD2|TRBJ2-1
CASGLAGAYNEQFF
TGTGCCAGCGGGTTAGCGGGAGCCTACAATGAGCAGTTCTTC
>TRBV6-5|.|TRBD1|TRBJ2-1
CASRVGTAYNEQFF
TGTGCCAGCAGGGTCGGGACAGCCTACAATGAGCAGTTCTTC
>TRBV5-1|.|.|TRBJ2-5
CASSFWTDKIRETQYF
TGCGCCAGCAGCTTCTGGACAGATAAGATCCGAGAGACCCAGTACTTC
>TRBV24-1|.|TRBD1|TRBJ2-4
CATSDPTGMGSIQYF
TGTGCCACCAGTGACCCGACAGGGATGGGGAGCATTCAGTACTTC
>TRBV2|.|TRBD1|TRBJ1-2
CASKQGASYGYTF
TGTGCCAGCAAACAGGGGGCCAGCTATGGCTACACCTTC
>TRBV7-9|few|.|TRBJ2-3
CASSSIAAPADTQYF
TGTGCCAGCAGCTCTATAGCGGCACCCGCAGATACGCAGTATTTT